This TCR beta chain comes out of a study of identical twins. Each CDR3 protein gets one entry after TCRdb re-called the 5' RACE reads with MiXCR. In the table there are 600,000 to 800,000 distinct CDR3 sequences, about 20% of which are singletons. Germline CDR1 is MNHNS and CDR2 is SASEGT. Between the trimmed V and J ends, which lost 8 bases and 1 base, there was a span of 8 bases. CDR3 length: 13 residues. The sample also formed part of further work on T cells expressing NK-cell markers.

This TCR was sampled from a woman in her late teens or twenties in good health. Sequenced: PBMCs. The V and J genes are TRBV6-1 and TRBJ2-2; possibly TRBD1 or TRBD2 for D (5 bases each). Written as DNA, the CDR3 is TGTGCCAGCGGGACCGTGAACACCGGGGAGCTGTTTTTT. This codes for CASGTVNTGELFF.